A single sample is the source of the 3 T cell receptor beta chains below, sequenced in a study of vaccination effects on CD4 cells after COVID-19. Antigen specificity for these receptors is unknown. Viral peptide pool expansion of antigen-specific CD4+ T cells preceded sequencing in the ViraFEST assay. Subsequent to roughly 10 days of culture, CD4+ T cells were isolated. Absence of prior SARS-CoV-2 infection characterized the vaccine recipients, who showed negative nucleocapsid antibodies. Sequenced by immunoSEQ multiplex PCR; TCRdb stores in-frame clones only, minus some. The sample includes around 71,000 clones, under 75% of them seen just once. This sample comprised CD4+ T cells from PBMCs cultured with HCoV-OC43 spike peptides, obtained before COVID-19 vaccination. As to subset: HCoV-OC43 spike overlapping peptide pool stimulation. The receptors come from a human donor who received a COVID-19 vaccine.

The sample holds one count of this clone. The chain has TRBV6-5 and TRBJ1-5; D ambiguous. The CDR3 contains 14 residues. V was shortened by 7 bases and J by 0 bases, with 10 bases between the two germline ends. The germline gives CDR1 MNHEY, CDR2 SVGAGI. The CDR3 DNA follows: TGTGCCAGCACCAACAGTAATAGCAATCAGCCCCAGCATTTT. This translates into CASTNSNSNQPQHF.

The chain's CDR3 is CASSAGGQRGRVPQHF. For the CDR3, the DNA is TGTGCCAGCAGCGCGGGAGGACAACGGGGGCGGGTGCCCCAGCATTTT. The chain recombines TRBV7-2 with TRBJ1-5, with D perhaps matching TRBD1 (6 bases). CDR1 and CDR2 (germline): SGHTA, FQGNSA. V was shortened by 5 bases and J by 9 bases, with 23 bases between the two germline ends. The CDR3 is 16 amino acids. The full variable domain, with the rest looked up from reference TRBV7-2 and TRBJ1-5, is GAGVSQSPSNKVTEKGKDVELRCDPISGHTALYWYRQSLGQGLEFLIYFQGNSAPDKSGLPSDRFSAERTGGSVSTLTIQRTQQEDSAVYLCASSAGGQRGRVPQHFGDGTRLSIL.

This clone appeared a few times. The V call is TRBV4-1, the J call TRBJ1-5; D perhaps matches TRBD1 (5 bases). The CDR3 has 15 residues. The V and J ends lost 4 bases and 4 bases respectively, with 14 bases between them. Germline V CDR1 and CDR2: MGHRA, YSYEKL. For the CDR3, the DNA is TGCGCCAGCAGCCGCGAAGACAGAGTAAATCAGCCCCAGCATTTT. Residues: CASSREDRVNQPQHF.